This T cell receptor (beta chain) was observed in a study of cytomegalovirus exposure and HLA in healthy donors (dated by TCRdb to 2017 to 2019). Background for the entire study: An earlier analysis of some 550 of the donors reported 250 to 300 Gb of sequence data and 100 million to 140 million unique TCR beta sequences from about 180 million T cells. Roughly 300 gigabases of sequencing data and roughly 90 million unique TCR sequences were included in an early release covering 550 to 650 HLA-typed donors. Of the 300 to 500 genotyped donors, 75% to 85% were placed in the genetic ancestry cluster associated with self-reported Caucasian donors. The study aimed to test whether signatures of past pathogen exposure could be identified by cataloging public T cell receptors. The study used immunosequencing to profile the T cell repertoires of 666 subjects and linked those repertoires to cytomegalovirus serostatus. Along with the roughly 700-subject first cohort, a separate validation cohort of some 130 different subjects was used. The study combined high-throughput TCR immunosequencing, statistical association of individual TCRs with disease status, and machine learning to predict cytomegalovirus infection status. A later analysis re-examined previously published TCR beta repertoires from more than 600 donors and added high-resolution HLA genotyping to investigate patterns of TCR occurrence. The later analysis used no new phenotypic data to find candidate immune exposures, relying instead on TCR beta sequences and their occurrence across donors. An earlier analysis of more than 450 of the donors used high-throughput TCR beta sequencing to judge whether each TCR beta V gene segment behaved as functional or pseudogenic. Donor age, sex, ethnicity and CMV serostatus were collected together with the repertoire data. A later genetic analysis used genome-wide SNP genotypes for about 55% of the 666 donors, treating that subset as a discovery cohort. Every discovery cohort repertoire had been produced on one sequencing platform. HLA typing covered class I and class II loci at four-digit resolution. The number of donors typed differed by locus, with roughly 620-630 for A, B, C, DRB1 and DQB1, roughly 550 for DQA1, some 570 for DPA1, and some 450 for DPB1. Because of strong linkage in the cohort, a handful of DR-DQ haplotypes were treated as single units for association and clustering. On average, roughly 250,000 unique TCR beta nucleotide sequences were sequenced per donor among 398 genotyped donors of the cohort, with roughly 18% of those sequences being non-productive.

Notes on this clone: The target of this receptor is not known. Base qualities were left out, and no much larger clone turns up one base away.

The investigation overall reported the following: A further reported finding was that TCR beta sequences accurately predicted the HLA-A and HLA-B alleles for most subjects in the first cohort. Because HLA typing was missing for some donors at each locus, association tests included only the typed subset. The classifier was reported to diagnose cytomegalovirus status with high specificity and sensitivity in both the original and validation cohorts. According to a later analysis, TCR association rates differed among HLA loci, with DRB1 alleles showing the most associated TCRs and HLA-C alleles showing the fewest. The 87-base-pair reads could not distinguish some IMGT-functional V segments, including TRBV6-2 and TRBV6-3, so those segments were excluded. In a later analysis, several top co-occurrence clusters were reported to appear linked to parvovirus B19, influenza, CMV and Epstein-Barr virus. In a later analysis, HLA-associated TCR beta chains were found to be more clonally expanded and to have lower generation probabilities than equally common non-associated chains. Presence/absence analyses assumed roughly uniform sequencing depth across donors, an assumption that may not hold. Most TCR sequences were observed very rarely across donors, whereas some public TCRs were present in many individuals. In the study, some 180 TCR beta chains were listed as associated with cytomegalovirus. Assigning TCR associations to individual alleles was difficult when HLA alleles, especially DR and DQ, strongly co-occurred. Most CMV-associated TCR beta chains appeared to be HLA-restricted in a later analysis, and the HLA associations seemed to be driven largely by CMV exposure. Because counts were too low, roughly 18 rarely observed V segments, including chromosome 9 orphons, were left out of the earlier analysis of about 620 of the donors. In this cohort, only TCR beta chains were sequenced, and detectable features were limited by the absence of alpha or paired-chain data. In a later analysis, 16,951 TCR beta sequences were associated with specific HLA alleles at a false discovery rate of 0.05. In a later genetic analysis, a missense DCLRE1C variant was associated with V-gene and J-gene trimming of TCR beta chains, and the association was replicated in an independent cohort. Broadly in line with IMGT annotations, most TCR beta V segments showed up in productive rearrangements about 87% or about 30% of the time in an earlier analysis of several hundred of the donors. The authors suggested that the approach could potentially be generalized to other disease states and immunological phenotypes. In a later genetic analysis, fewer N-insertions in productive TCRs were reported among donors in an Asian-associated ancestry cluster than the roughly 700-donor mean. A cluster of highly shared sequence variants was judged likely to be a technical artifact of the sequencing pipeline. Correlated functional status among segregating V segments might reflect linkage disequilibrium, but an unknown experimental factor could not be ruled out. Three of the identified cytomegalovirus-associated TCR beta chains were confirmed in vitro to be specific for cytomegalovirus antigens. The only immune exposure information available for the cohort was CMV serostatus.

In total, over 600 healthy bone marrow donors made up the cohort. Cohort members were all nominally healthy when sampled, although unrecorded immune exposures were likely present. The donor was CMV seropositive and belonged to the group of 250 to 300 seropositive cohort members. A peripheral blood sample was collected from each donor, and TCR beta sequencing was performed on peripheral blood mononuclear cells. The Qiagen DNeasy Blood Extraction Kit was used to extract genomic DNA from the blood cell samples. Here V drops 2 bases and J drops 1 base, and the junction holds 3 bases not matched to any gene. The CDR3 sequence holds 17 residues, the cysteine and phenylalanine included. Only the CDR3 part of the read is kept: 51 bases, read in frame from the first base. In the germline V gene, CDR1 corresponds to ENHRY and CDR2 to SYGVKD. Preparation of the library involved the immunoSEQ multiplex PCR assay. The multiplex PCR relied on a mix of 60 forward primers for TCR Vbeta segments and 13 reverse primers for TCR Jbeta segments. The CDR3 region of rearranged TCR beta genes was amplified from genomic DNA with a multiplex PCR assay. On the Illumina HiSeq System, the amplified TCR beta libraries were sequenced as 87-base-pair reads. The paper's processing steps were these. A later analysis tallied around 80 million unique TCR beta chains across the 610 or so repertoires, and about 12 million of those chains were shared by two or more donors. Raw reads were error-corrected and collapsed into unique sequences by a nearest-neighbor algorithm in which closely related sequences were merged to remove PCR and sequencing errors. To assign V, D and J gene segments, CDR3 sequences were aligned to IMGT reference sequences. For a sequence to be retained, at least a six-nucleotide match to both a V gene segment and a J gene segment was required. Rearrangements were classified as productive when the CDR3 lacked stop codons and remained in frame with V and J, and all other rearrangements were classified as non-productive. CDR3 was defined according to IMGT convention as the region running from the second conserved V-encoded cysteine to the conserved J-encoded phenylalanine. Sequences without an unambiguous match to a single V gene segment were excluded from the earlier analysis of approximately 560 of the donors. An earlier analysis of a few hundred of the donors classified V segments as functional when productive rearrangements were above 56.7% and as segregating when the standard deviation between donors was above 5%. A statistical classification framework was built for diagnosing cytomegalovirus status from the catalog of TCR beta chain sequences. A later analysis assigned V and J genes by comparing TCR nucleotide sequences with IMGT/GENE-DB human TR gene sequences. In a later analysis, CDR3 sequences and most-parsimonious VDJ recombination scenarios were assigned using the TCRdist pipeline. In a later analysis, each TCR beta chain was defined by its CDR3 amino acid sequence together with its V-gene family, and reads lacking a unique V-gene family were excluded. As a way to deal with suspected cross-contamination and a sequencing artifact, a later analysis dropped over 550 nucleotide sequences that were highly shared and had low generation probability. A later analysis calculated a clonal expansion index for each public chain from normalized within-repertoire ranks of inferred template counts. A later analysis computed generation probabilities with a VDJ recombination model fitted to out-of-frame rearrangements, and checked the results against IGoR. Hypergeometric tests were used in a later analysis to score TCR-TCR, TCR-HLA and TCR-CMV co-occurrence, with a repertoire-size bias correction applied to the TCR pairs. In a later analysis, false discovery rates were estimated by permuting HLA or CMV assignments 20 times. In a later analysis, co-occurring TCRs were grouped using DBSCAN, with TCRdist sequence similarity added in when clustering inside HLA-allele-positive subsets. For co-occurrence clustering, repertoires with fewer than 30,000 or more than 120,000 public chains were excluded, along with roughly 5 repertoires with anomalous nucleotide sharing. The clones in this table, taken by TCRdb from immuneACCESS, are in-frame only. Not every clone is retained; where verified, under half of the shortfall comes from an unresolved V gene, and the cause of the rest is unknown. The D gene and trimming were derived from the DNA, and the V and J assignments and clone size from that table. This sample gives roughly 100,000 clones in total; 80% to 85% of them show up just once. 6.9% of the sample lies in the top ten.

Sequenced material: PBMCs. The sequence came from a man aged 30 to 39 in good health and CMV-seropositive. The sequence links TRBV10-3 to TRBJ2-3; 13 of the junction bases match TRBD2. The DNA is TGTGCCATCAGTGAGAAAACTAGCGGGGGGGGCACAGATACGCAGTATTTT. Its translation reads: CAISEKTSGGGTDTQYF.